The clone carrying this T cell receptor beta chain was recorded once. No antigen is known for it. These data are taken from a study of T cell responses to AZD1222 COVID-19 vaccine. CDR3 length: 15 amino acids. CDR1 is LGHDT, CDR2 YNNKEL, per germline (reference sequence). The V and J ends lost 0 bases and 8 bases respectively, with 16 bases between them. Using immunoSEQ multiplex PCR, the repertoire was profiled, and TCRdb retains in-frame clones only, with some absent. The sample holds nearly 200,000 clones, approximately 93% seen once. Study outcomes and limitations: Repertoire samples came only from after the peak T cell response. Two AZD1222 administrations were followed by greater Spike-specific TCR breadth and depth. Seropositive status at baseline applied to only 6 or 7 AZD1222 recipients.

The TCR comes from an adult who received the AZD1222 COVID-19 vaccine. V is TRBV3-1 (or the pseudogene TRBV3-2) and J is TRBJ1-1; D unclear. Sequenced material: peripheral blood, taken 28 days after the second AZD1222 dose. As DNA, the CDR3 is TGTGCCAGCAGCCAAGATAACGGGCTGCCCCCCGAAGCTTTCTTT. Translation gives CASSQDNGLPPEAFF.